Sequencing of this TCR beta chain was carried out in a study of Tregs in tolerant kidney transplant recipients. Whole-study results and caveats: Biological reproducibility was not directly addressed in this study. The small number of patients limits these findings pending further validation.

Related graft donors supplied nonmyeloablative bone marrow transplants, and mixed chimerism was transient. CD4+CD25+CD127- Tregs, CD4+CD25- non-Tregs, CD4 and CD8 cells were sorted. With regard to this clone: Its antigen remains unknown.

Only in-frame clones appear in the TCRdb table, and some are missing; sequencing was by immunoSEQ multiplex PCR. The sample lists 55,000 to 75,000 clones; approximately 89% were seen once. The V gene's germline CDR1 is SGHNT and CDR2 YENEEA. J was trimmed by 4 bases and V by 4 bases; bases with no gene match: 4. The CDR3 spans 14 residues. Sequenced here: CD4+ T cells from blood (PBMCs), sampled 6 months after the transplant. The source is a human patient who received a combined kidney and bone marrow transplant. A subset of T cells may come from the graft donor. This chain joins TRBV11-3 and TRBJ2-1; the match to TRBD2 covers 7 bases. CDR3 loop: CASSSGLVYNEQFF. The CDR3 coding sequence is TGTGCCAGCAGCTCCGGACTAGTTTACAATGAGCAGTTCTTC.